The source of this T cell receptor beta chain is a study of blood T cell repertoires in COVID-19. Measured with immunoSEQ multiplex PCR; TCRdb has only the in-frame clones, and not every one. The sample contains around 260,000 clones, roughly nine tenths of which appear only once. The germline V gene has CDR1 SGHNT and CDR2 YYREEE (reference sequence). V was cut by 4 bases and J by 2 bases, with 17 bases left in between. The CDR3 extends over 16 amino acids. This clone was counted a single time. This sequence joins TRBV5-4 and TRBJ2-3; D gene uncertain. The specimen sequenced was peripheral blood. This clonotype was obtained from a man aged 60-69 years who had recovered from COVID-19. This chain's CDR3 is CASSKVEAALTDTQYF. In nucleotides, the CDR3 is TGTGCCAGCAGCAAAGTAGAAGCTGCCCTCACAGATACGCAGTATTTT.